This T cell receptor (beta chain) was captured by sequencing in a study of cytomegalovirus exposure and HLA in healthy donors. Study-wide points: Solely CMV serostatus was available to characterize immune exposure. More clonal expansion characterized HLA-associated TCR beta chains than equally common others in a later analysis.

CDR1 SGHRS and CDR2 YFSETQ come from the germline V gene. The CDR3 is made up of 13 amino acids. The ends were cut back, 0 bases at V and 4 bases at J, with 7 bases in the middle. 13 Jbeta primers and 60 Vbeta primers were used for the PCR. Assay: immunoSEQ multiplex PCR; the TCRdb copy retains only in-frame clones and omits some. Among roughly 100,000 clones, 75% were seen once, and the ten largest hold 2.5% to 3.5%. Comment on this clone: Its antigen is unidentified.

This rearrangement joins TRBV5-1 to TRBJ1-1; D ambiguous. Sequencing was carried out using PBMCs. The source of this sequence is a male donor in good health and CMV-seropositive. As DNA, the CDR3 is TGCGCCAGCAGCTTGGCCGGGTTCACTGAAGCTTTCTTT. Translating gives CASSLAGFTEAFF.